These T cell receptor beta chains were read from a single sample in a study of blood T cell repertoires in COVID-19. Profiling relied on immunoSEQ multiplex PCR, and the TCRdb table lists in-frame clones only, not all of them. The data contain 120,000 to 150,000 clones, more than 75% of them singletons. The material sequenced was peripheral blood. The origin of the receptors is a human donor in a cohort sampled during active COVID-19. Both conserved end residues are trimmed from each CDR3. Each record gives: J gene, D gene, V gene, CDR3 protein. D genes are given only for firm matches.

j_gene: TRBJ2-1
d_gene: -
v_gene: TRBV2
CDR3aa: AVWASNEQF

j_gene: TRBJ1-1
d_gene: -
v_gene: TRBV29-1
CDR3aa: SVGNRRGYTEAF

j_gene: TRBJ1-4
d_gene: -
v_gene: TRBV3-1/TRBV3-2
CDR3aa: ASSQGSRGRDEKLF

j_gene: TRBJ2-7
d_gene: -
v_gene: TRBV9
CDR3aa: ASSAGGGEQY

j_gene: TRBJ1-6
d_gene: -
v_gene: TRBV6-5
CDR3aa: ASKTQEKYNSPLH

j_gene: TRBJ1-1
d_gene: -
v_gene: TRBV19
CDR3aa: ASSYYRGTEAF

j_gene: TRBJ2-2
d_gene: TRBD2
v_gene: TRBV9
CDR3aa: ASSVGLARTGELF

j_gene: TRBJ2-3
d_gene: TRBD1
v_gene: TRBV5-1
CDR3aa: ASSYRQGTTDTQY

j_gene: TRBJ1-5
d_gene: TRBD1
v_gene: TRBV18
CDR3aa: ASSRGTGGQPQH

j_gene: TRBJ1-1
d_gene: -
v_gene: TRBV5-1
CDR3aa: ASSPRTQGLGTEAF

j_gene: TRBJ2-1
d_gene: TRBD2
v_gene: TRBV7-2
CDR3aa: ASSRNLAGAYNEQF

j_gene: TRBJ1-1
d_gene: -
v_gene: TRBV29-1
CDR3aa: SVVNKGRDTEAF

j_gene: TRBJ1-2
d_gene: TRBD1
v_gene: TRBV29-1
CDR3aa: SVEHRDSGYGYT

j_gene: TRBJ2-5
d_gene: -
v_gene: TRBV5-4
CDR3aa: ASNQDIQETQY

j_gene: TRBJ1-6
d_gene: -
v_gene: TRBV2
CDR3aa: ASSGNSYSPLH

j_gene: TRBJ1-2
d_gene: -
v_gene: TRBV15
CDR3aa: ATREGTGFYGYT

j_gene: TRBJ2-3
d_gene: TRBD1
v_gene: TRBV15
CDR3aa: ATSTRDRGATDTQY

j_gene: TRBJ2-6
d_gene: -
v_gene: TRBV5-4
CDR3aa: ASSYPGQRSGANVLT

j_gene: TRBJ1-5
d_gene: -
v_gene: TRBV15
CDR3aa: ATSEIPYSNQPQH

j_gene: TRBJ2-1
d_gene: -
v_gene: TRBV24-1
CDR3aa: ATSGKAGSYNEQF

j_gene: TRBJ1-2
d_gene: TRBD1
v_gene: TRBV5-6
CDR3aa: ASSTGTGDGYT

j_gene: TRBJ2-5
d_gene: -
v_gene: TRBV5-1
CDR3aa: ASSAGQRETQY

j_gene: TRBJ2-5
d_gene: TRBD2
v_gene: TRBV7-2
CDR3aa: ASSFDSGRDQTQY

j_gene: TRBJ2-1
d_gene: -
v_gene: TRBV24-1
CDR3aa: ATSGRSNEQF

j_gene: TRBJ2-4
d_gene: -
v_gene: TRBV2
CDR3aa: ASSSVGVAKNIQY

j_gene: TRBJ2-5
d_gene: TRBD1
v_gene: TRBV6-5
CDR3aa: ASLYRGGETQY

j_gene: TRBJ2-7
d_gene: TRBD1
v_gene: TRBV5-1
CDR3aa: ASSSDRGSYEQY

j_gene: TRBJ2-7
d_gene: -
v_gene: TRBV7-3
CDR3aa: ASSVDSSYEQY

j_gene: TRBJ2-1
d_gene: TRBD2
v_gene: TRBV25-1
CDR3aa: ASSGGLAGGPYNEQF

j_gene: TRBJ1-2
d_gene: -
v_gene: TRBV5-1
CDR3aa: ASSLDGGLIYGYT

j_gene: TRBJ1-2
d_gene: TRBD1
v_gene: TRBV10-3
CDR3aa: AISETEGARAGLNYGYT

j_gene: TRBJ2-1
d_gene: TRBD2
v_gene: TRBV19
CDR3aa: ASREERDLNNEQF

j_gene: TRBJ2-2
d_gene: -
v_gene: TRBV6-2/TRBV6-3
CDR3aa: ASSPLTYTGELF

j_gene: TRBJ1-5
d_gene: -
v_gene: TRBV21-1
CDR3aa: ASSRQGTLGQPQH

j_gene: TRBJ1-2
d_gene: TRBD1
v_gene: TRBV6-6
CDR3aa: ASSWTGGGYT

j_gene: TRBJ1-6
d_gene: TRBD1
v_gene: TRBV13
CDR3aa: ASSLGLTGGSPLH

j_gene: TRBJ2-6
d_gene: -
v_gene: TRBV5-1
CDR3aa: ASSLDPAGANVLT